These 7 T cell receptor beta chains originate from one sample sequenced in a study of blood T cell repertoires in COVID-19. Sequencing used immunoSEQ multiplex PCR; TCRdb keeps in-frame clones, though not all of them. The table lists tens of thousands of clones, about 91% of them singletons. Source material: peripheral blood. The receptors come from a man between 65 and 85 years old with active or convalescent COVID-19.

The chain recombines TRBV28 with TRBJ1-4; the D is unclear. The CDR3 length is 14 residues. Germline CDR1 and CDR2: MDHEN and SYDVKM. The V end was cut by 10 bases, the J end by 0 bases, with 12 bases between. The CDR3 sequence: CATAVPTTNEKLFF. DNA of the CDR3: TGTGCCACCGCCGTGCCTACAACTAATGAAAAACTGTTTTTT.

V and J are TRBV7-9 and TRBJ1-2, with D perhaps TRBD1 (5 bases). Germline V gene sequence: CDR1 SEHNR, CDR2 FQNEAQ (reference sequence). The CDR3 extends over 13 amino acids. Deletions cut 3 bases from V and 4 bases from J, with 9 bases between. CDR3 residues: CASSFGASYGYTF. CDR3 nucleotides: TGTGCCAGCAGCTTTGGGGCCAGCTATGGCTACACCTTC.

This rearrangement joins TRBV28 to TRBJ1-5; a weak D match, TRBD1 (5 bases). Per germline, CDR1 MDHEN and CDR2 SYDVKM. V was pared by 6 bases and J by 2 bases, with 14 bases between. CDR3 length equals 15 residues. The CDR3 sequence: CASSLTLQGNQPQHF. CDR3 coding DNA: TGTGCCAGCAGCCTCACCTTACAGGGCAATCAGCCCCAGCATTTT.

CDR3 residues: CASSQAGTGGNQPQHF. Here the CDR3 DNA reads TGCGCCAGCAGCCAAGCCGGGACAGGAGGCAATCAGCCCCAGCATTTT. The V gene is TRBV4-1, the J gene TRBJ1-5; 8 bases line up with TRBD1. Germline lookup yields CDR1 MGHRA and CDR2 YSYEKL. CDR3 size: 16 residues. Germline trimming cut 1 base from V and 2 bases from J; bases unmatched to any gene: 4.

The chain combines TRBV13 with TRBJ1-1, with TRBD1 identical over 10 bases. Germline V gene data show CDR1 as PRHDT and CDR2 as FYEKMQ (reference sequence). J was trimmed by 6 bases and V by 5 bases; bases with no gene match: 9. The CDR3 consists of 15 residues. The CDR3 here is CASSPTGTGAPEAFF. The CDR3 region has the DNA TGTGCCAGCAGCCCTACCGGGACAGGGGCCCCTGAAGCTTTCTTT.

This clone occurred once. The V call is TRBV15, the J call TRBJ1-2, with TRBD1 matching 7 bases. Germline-derived CDR1 and CDR2 are LNHNV and YYDKDF (reference sequence). The ends lost 1 base at V and 4 bases at J; junction bases unmatched: 3. CDR3 length: 14 residues. The CDR3 DNA is TGTGCCACCAGCAGAGGACAGGGCGGCTATGGCTACACCTTC. Amino acid sequence: CATSRGQGGYGYTF.

This chain joins TRBV6-4 and TRBJ1-3, with no clear D. Trimming shortened V by 6 bases and J by 0 bases, and 15 bases separated the two germline ends. The CDR3 loop spans 16 amino acids. Germline V CDR1 and CDR2: MRHNA, SNTAGT. The CDR3 loop is CASSPTQDASGNTIYF. CDR3 bases: TGTGCCAGCAGCCCTACCCAGGATGCCTCTGGAAACACCATATATTTT.